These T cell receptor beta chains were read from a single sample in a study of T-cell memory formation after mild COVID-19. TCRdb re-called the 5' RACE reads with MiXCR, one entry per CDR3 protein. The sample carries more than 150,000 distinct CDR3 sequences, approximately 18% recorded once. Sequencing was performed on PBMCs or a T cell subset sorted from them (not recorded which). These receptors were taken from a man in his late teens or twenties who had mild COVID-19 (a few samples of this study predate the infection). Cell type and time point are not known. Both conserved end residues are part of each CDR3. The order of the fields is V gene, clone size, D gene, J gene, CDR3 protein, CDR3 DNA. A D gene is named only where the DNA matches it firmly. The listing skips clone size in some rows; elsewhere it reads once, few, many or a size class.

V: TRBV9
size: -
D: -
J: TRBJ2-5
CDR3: CASSIGSEETQYF
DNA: TGTGCCAGCAGTATCGGCAGCGAAGAGACCCAGTACTTC

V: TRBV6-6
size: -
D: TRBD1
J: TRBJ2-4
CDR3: CASSTQGALTKNIQYF
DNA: TGTGCCAGCAGTACACAGGGGGCGCTAACCAAAAACATTCAGTACTTC

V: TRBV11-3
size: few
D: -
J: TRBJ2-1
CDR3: CASSLGHRDLNEQFF
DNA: TGTGCCAGCAGCTTAGGCCATAGGGATCTCAATGAGCAGTTCTTC

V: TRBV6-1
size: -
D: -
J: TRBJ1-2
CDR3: CASSEFGGPDYTF
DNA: TGTGCCAGCAGTGAATTTGGGGGGCCCGACTACACCTTC

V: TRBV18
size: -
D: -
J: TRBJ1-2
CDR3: CASSQATDNYGYTF
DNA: TGTGCCAGCTCACAAGCGACGGACAACTATGGCTACACCTTC

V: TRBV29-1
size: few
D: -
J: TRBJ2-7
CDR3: CSVEYTNEQYF
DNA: TGCAGCGTTGAGTACACCAACGAGCAGTACTTC

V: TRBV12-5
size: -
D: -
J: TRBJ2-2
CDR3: CASGLERGADPGELFF
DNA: TGTGCTAGTGGTTTGGAGAGGGGCGCAGATCCCGGGGAGCTGTTTTTT

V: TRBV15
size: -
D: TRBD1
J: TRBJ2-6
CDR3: CATSKILSDRLSGANVLTF
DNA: TGTGCCACCAGCAAAATACTATCGGACAGGCTCTCTGGGGCCAACGTCCTGACTTTC

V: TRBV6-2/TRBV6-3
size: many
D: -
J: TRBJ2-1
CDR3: CASSYRGRREQFF
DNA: TGTGCCAGCAGCTACCGGGGGCGTCGAGAGCAGTTCTTC

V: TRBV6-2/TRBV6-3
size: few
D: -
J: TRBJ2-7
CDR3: CASSYTAYEQYF
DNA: TGTGCCAGCAGTTACACAGCCTACGAGCAGTACTTC

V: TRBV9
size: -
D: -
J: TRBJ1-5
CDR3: CASSVEDSNQPQHF
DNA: TGTGCCAGCAGCGTAGAAGATAGCAATCAGCCCCAGCATTTT

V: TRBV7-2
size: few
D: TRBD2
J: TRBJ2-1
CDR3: CASSSAGEGFNEQFF
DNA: TGTGCCAGCAGCTCAGCGGGGGAGGGTTTTAATGAGCAGTTCTTC

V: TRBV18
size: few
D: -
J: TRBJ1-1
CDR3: CASSPGANTEAFF
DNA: TGTGCCAGCTCACCGGGGGCGAACACTGAAGCTTTCTTT

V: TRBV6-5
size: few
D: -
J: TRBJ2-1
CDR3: CASSYSPVSSYNEQFF
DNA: TGTGCCAGCAGTTACTCCCCCGTAAGCTCCTACAATGAGCAGTTCTTC

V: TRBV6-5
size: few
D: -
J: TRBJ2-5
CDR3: CASSPPGEETQYF
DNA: TGTGCCAGCAGTCCTCCCGGCGAAGAGACCCAGTACTTC

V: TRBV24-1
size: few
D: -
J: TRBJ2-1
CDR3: CATSGYNEQFF
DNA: TGTGCCACCAGTGGGTACAATGAGCAGTTCTTC

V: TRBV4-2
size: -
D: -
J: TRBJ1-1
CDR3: CASSSQEGGGTEAFF
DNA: TGTGCCAGCAGCTCCCAGGAGGGGGGAGGCACTGAAGCTTTCTTT

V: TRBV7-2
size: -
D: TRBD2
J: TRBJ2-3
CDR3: CASSGRTSGTDTQYF
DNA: TGTGCCAGCAGCGGACGGACTAGTGGGACAGATACGCAGTATTTT

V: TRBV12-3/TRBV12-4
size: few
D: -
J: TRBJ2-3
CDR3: CASSLARGYTQYF
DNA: TGTGCCAGCAGTCTGGCCAGGGGTTATACGCAGTATTTT

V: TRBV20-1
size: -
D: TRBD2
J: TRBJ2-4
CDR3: CSAPSGGSAKNIQYF
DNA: TGCAGTGCGCCGAGCGGGGGGTCGGCCAAAAACATTCAGTACTTC

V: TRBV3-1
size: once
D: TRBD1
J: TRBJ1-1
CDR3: CASSSTGAGTFF
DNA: TGTGCCAGCAGCTCTACAGGGGCCGGGACTTTCTTT

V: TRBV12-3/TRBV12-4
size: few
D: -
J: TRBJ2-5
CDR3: CASSWDSRGTQYF
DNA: TGTGCCAGCAGTTGGGATTCGCGGGGGACCCAGTACTTC

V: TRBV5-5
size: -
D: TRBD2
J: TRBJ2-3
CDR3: CASSLGPGSGGSHTQYF
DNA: TGTGCCAGCAGCTTGGGGCCTGGCAGCGGGGGGTCCCATACGCAGTATTTT

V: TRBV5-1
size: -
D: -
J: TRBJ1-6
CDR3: CASKLRSAPSPLHF
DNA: TGCGCCAGCAAGCTCAGGTCTGCTCCCTCACCCCTCCACTTT

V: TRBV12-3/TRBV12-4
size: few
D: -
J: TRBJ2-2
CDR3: CASSRMNTGELFF
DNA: TGTGCCAGCAGTCGAATGAACACCGGGGAGCTGTTTTTT

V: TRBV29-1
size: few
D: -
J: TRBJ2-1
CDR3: CSVVTTGYNEQFF
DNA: TGCAGCGTAGTAACGACAGGATACAATGAGCAGTTCTTC

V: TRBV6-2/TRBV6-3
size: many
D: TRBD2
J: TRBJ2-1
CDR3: CASKRVAGLDEQFF
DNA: TGTGCCTCGAAGCGGGTAGCGGGCTTAGATGAGCAGTTCTTC

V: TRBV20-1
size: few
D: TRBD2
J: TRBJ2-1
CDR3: CSASPGLAGIKPANEQFF
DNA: TGCAGTGCTAGCCCGGGACTAGCGGGGATAAAACCCGCGAATGAGCAGTTCTTC